This T cell receptor (beta chain) was sequenced during a study of T cell repertoires in cytomegalovirus infection. Study in general: An indication of both CMV infection and matching HLA type came from public TCR beta signatures. Study conclusions and caveats: CMV carriers having the relevant HLA were flagged by cumulative public TCR beta family frequency. HLA-C-restricted CMV-specific TCR beta clonotypes prevailed in the ex vivo response.

MiXCR, applied by TCRdb to the reads, yields one record per CDR3 protein. The data hold around 200,000 distinct CDR3 sequences, with 30% to 45% observed a single time. This clonotype showed up just a few times. Its matching antigen is unknown. Germline V gives CDR1 SEHNR, CDR2 FQNEAQ (reference sequence). Trimming took 9 bases from V and 4 from J, leaving 15 bases between them. The CDR3 has 13 amino acids. The material was CD8+ T cells from cultured PBMCs, obtained from culture after CMV antigen stimulation. V and J are TRBV7-9 and TRBJ1-2, with a tentative D call TRBD1 (6 bases). This sequence was found in a human donor in good health (CMV status not recorded). Some clones in this sample may be carry-over from other donors' samples. This CDR3 is CASSQGQGYGYTF. Here the CDR3 DNA reads TGTGCCAGTTCGCAGGGGCAGGGCTATGGCTACACCTTC. The full variable domain, its missing parts supplied by reference TRBV7-9 and TRBJ1-2, is DTGVSQNPRHKITKRGQNVTFRCDPISEHNRLYWYRQTLGQGPEFLTYFQNEAQLEKSRLLSDRFSAERPKGSFSTLEIQRTEQGDSAMYLCASSQGQGYGYTFGSGTRLTVV.